This entry lists 26 T cell receptor beta chains sequenced from one sample in a study of pediatric ulcerative colitis. The rectum was sampled with one to two pinch biopsies at colonoscopy. Generated by immunoSEQ multiplex PCR, the TCRdb table keeps only in-frame clones and is missing some. The table records around 13,000 clones, 75% to 80% of them present only once. Sequenced input: gut tissue. The source of these receptors is a boy younger than 18 who was a control in a study of pediatric ulcerative colitis.

V gene TRBV27 combines with J gene TRBJ2-7, with 9 positions matching TRBD2. This CDR3 contains 13 residues. Germline-derived CDR1 and CDR2 are MNHEY and SMNVEV (reference sequence). V was clipped by 10 bases and J by 2 bases; unmatched bases: 6. Here the CDR3 reads CATGGGRAYEQYV. The CDR3 region has the DNA TGTGCCACCGGTGGCGGGAGGGCCTACGAGCAGTACGTC.

This clone came up a few times. The chain employs TRBV11-1 and TRBJ2-1, with 14 bases matching TRBD2. This CDR3 comprises 18 residues. V trimming: 5 bases; J trimming: 5 bases; junction bases outside the gene matches: 11. Germline CDR1 is SGHAT and CDR2 is FQDESV (reference sequence). The CDR3 DNA reads as TGTGCCAGCAGCATGCCGGGACTAGCGGGAGTGGGGCACAATGAGCAGTTCTTC. Translated: CASSMPGLAGVGHNEQFF.

This CDR3 is CASSFGPGGEKLFF. The DNA of the CDR3 is TGCGCCAGCAGCTTTGGGCCAGGGGGTGAAAAACTGTTTTTT. The chain carries TRBV5-1 and TRBJ1-4; 7 bases are shared with TRBD1. CDR3 length: 14 residues. Germline CDR1 and CDR2: SGHRS and YFSETQ. The junction had 5 bases not matched to a gene; V was cut back by 2 bases and J by 7 bases.

This rearrangement joins TRBV5-1 to TRBJ2-2; TRBD2 matches 14 bases. This CDR3 has 17 residues. Unmatched junction bases numbered 11, after V lost 4 bases and J lost 9 bases. Germline V gene data show CDR1 as SGHRS and CDR2 as YFSETQ. CDR3 protein: CASSPGLAGEGHRELFF. CDR3 DNA: TGCGCCAGCAGCCCGGGACTAGCGGGAGAGGGCCACCGGGAGCTGTTTTTT.

The chain couples TRBV4-1 to TRBJ2-5; tentatively, D is TRBD2 (6 bases). The V end was cut by 1 base, the J end by 0 bases, with 12 bases between. The CDR3 is 16 residues long. Germline values: CDR1 MGHRA, CDR2 YSYEKL. The DNA of the CDR3 is TGCGCCAGCAGCCAAGGGCTAGCGTTGTACCAAGAGACCCAGTACTTC. This gives the protein CASSQGLALYQETQYF.

The chain recombines TRBV7-2 with TRBJ2-2; perhaps TRBD2 as D (5 bases). The ends were cut back, 5 bases at V and 0 bases at J, with 16 bases in the middle. CDR3 size: 17 residues. Germline V gives CDR1 SGHTA, CDR2 FQGNSA. CDR3 sequence: CASSPPPVGTNTGELFF. CDR3 DNA sequence: TGTGCCAGCAGCCCTCCTCCTGTCGGGACGAACACCGGGGAGCTGTTTTTT.

The chain couples TRBV29-1 to TRBJ1-1; D uncertain. In germline, CDR1 is SQVTM, CDR2 ANQGSEA. Trimming removed 0 bases at V and 5 bases at J, with 13 bases between. The CDR3 is 14 amino acids. The CDR3 spells CSVEDRGRVTEAFF. The CDR3 DNA reads as TGCAGCGTTGAAGACAGAGGGAGGGTGACTGAAGCTTTCTTT.

The sample holds one count of this clone. The chain links TRBV5-1 to TRBJ2-5; no clear D gene. CDR1 and CDR2 (germline): SGHRS, YFSETQ. Between the trimmed V and J ends, which lost 5 bases and 1 base, there was a span of 9 bases. CDR3 size: 13 residues. The CDR3: CASRREVQETQYF. CDR3 DNA: TGCGCCAGCAGAAGGGAAGTCCAAGAGACCCAGTACTTC. Full variable domain (rest looked up from reference TRBV5-1 and TRBJ2-5): KAGVTQTPRYLIKTRGQQVTLSCSPISGHRSVSWYQQTPGQGLQFLFEYFSETQRNKGNFPGRFSGRQFSNSRSEMNVSTLELGDSALYLCASRREVQETQYFGPGTRLLVL.

V gene TRBV27 combines with J gene TRBJ2-1; maybe TRBD2 (6 bases). V was clipped by 2 bases and J by 3 bases, with 8 bases between them. The germline gives CDR1 MNHEY, CDR2 SMNVEV (reference sequence). This CDR3 spans 14 amino acids. The CDR3, as DNA: TGTGCCAGCAGTTTAACTAGCTGCTACAATGAGCAGTTCTTC. It yields the protein CASSLTSCYNEQFF.

In this sample, this clone turned up once. The V call is TRBV30, the J call TRBJ1-3; D remains ambiguous. Trimming took 4 bases from V and 0 from J, leaving 10 bases between them. CDR1 and CDR2 from the germline V gene are GTSNPN and SVGIG (reference sequence). The CDR3 loop spans 14 amino acids. CDR3 sequence reads: CAWTMRTSGNTIYF. In DNA form, the CDR3 reads TGTGCCTGGACGATGAGAACCTCTGGAAACACCATATATTTT. Full variable domain (missing parts from reference TRBV30 and TRBJ1-3): SQTIHQWPATLVQPVGSPLSLECTVEGTSNPNLYWYRQAAGRGLQLLFYSVGIGQISSEVPQNLSASRPQDRQFILSSKKLLLSDSGFYLCAWTMRTSGNTIYFGEGSWLTVV.

The chain carries TRBV9 and TRBJ2-7; 10 positions agree with TRBD1. The germline V gene has CDR1 SGDLS and CDR2 YYNGEE. The V and J ends lost 4 bases and 3 bases, in that order; junction bases with no gene match: 4. This CDR3 contains 14 residues. The CDR3 coding sequence is TGTGCCAGCAGCTGGGGACAGGGGAACTACGAGCAGTACTTC. Protein product: CASSWGQGNYEQYF.

The rearrangement links TRBV19 to TRBJ1-5, with 9 bases aligning to TRBD1. In germline, CDR1 is LNHDA, CDR2 SQIVND (reference sequence). The length of the CDR3 is 13 residues. V dropped 10 bases and J dropped 6; count of bases not matched to a gene: 7. This CDR3 is CATQDRGGQPQHF. The CDR3 nucleotides read TGTGCCACCCAGGACAGGGGTGGTCAGCCCCAGCATTTT.

This clone turned up a few times. The genes are TRBV7-2 and TRBJ2-3, with D possibly matching TRBD1 (7 bases). Per the germline V gene, CDR1 is SGHTA and CDR2 is FQGNSA. Trimming pared 5 bases from V and 2 bases from J, leaving 14 bases between. CDR3 length: 15 amino acids. The CDR3, as DNA: TGTGCCAGCAGCAAGGGGGGACAGTTCACAGATACGCAGTATTTT. It is translated as CASSKGGQFTDTQYF. The entire variable domain, with the rest obtained from reference TRBV7-2 and TRBJ2-3, is as follows: GAGVSQSPSNKVTEKGKDVELRCDPISGHTALYWYRQSLGQGLEFLIYFQGNSAPDKSGLPSDRFSAERTGGSVSTLTIQRTQQEDSAVYLCASSKGGQFTDTQYFGPGTRLTVL.

The chain is built from TRBV10-3 and TRBJ1-5; D ambiguous. The V end was cut by 0 bases, the J end by 7 bases, with 13 bases between. Germline values: CDR1 ENHRY, CDR2 SYGVKD. This CDR3 has 15 amino acids. In DNA, the CDR3 is TGTGCCATCAGTGAGTCTATGAAGGGAGGACAGCCCCAGCATTTT. Translating gives CAISESMKGGQPQHF.

J is TRBJ1-2 and V is TRBV7-9, with D possibly TRBD1 on 5 matching bases. The germline V gene encodes CDR1 SEHNR and CDR2 FQNEAQ (reference sequence). The CDR3 spans 12 residues. Trimming pared 7 bases from V and 4 bases from J, leaving 10 bases between. The CDR3 protein is CASNQGGYGYTF. The CDR3 nucleotides read TGTGCCAGCAACCAGGGAGGCTATGGCTACACCTTC.

This clone was counted a few times. The chain links TRBV5-4 to TRBJ1-2; D is uncertain. This CDR3 spans 12 amino acids. Germline CDR1 and CDR2: SGHNT and YYREEE (reference sequence). Trimming removed 2 bases at V and 6 bases at J, with 8 bases between. The CDR3 region has the DNA TGTGCCAGCAGCTTCCGGGTGGATGGCTACACCTTC. It yields the protein CASSFRVDGYTF.

CDR3 sequence (DNA): TGTGCCAGCAGGGGGGTGAGCACAGATACGCAGTATTTT. This translates into CASRGVSTDTQYF. The gene calls are TRBV6-1 and TRBJ2-3; possibly TRBD1 or TRBD2 for D (5 bases each). CDR3 length: 13 residues. The germline V and J ends were trimmed by 6 bases and 0 bases, with 7 bases remaining between them. Germline values: CDR1 MNHNS, CDR2 SASEGT.

This clone was observed a few times. CDR3 in amino acids: CASSLDGHQPQHF. CDR3 DNA sequence: TGTGCCAGCAGCTTGGACGGGCATCAGCCCCAGCATTTT. V and J are TRBV7-2 and TRBJ1-5; D is unclear. This CDR3 region has 13 residues. Between the trimmed V and J ends, which lost 3 bases and 5 bases, there was a span of 8 bases. CDR1 and CDR2 from the germline V gene are SGHTA and FQGNSA.

This clone turned up a few times. The genes are TRBV11-3 and TRBJ2-6; D might be TRBD1 or TRBD2, each matching 5 bases. Germline CDR1 is SGHNT and CDR2 is YENEEA. The V gene lost 3 bases and the J gene lost 4 bases, with 10 bases spanning the gap. This CDR3 region has 15 residues. In DNA form, the CDR3 reads TGTGCCAGCAGCTTTAGGGGAGACGGGGCCAACGTCCTGACTTTC. Encoded protein: CASSFRGDGANVLTF.

As to this clone: Germline is not matched at one junction end, which may reflect a read error. The CDR3 is CASSELPGHF. For the CDR3, the DNA is TGTGCCAGCAGTGAACTACCGGGACACTTC. This sequence joins TRBV6-1 and TRBJ1-2; a weak D match, TRBD1 (6 bases). The CDR3 runs to 10 residues. Germline lookup yields CDR1 MNHNS and CDR2 SASEGT.

V gene TRBV4-3 combines with J gene TRBJ2-4, with 7 bases fitting TRBD1. V shed 5 bases, J shed 8 bases, and the junction held 15 bases outside the gene matches. This CDR3 is built from 16 residues. The germline V gene has CDR1 LGHNA and CDR2 YSLEER. The CDR3 DNA follows: TGCGCCAGCAGCGAAGCACCGACAGGGCGGGTGGACATTCAGTACTTC. Translated: CASSEAPTGRVDIQYF.

CDR3 amino acids: CSVASRTGAYEQYF. CDR3 nucleotides: TGCAGCGTTGCGAGTCGGACAGGGGCCTACGAGCAGTACTTC. The chain uses TRBV29-1 and TRBJ2-7; 9 bases align to TRBD1. This CDR3 comprises 14 residues. Per germline, CDR1 SQVTM and CDR2 ANQGSEA. With V trimmed by 4 bases and J by 2 bases, 6 bases remained unmatched.

The rearrangement joins TRBV4-3 to TRBJ1-2, with 9 bases fitting TRBD1. There are 17 residues in the CDR3. Trimming at V came to 1 base and at J to 4 bases, leaving 10 bases not matched to a gene. CDR1 and CDR2 (germline): LGHNA, YSLEER. In DNA, the CDR3 is TGCGCCAGCAGCCAAGGCTTTGTGACACAGGGGGCCTATGGCTACACCTTC. Its translation is CASSQGFVTQGAYGYTF.

The chain couples TRBV27 to TRBJ2-1; D gene unclear. In germline, CDR1 is MNHEY, CDR2 SMNVEV (reference sequence). CDR3 length: 13 residues. V was trimmed by 3 bases and J by 6 bases, leaving 9 bases between them. CDR3: CASSLAATNEQFF. The CDR3 DNA reads TGTGCCAGCAGTTTGGCAGCGACCAATGAGCAGTTCTTC.

The V call is TRBV6-1, the J call TRBJ2-7; D call uncertain. CDR1 is MNHNS, CDR2 SASEGT, per germline. Trimming removed 5 bases at V and 2 bases at J, with 4 bases between. The CDR3 totals 11 residues. The CDR3 coding sequence is TGTGCCAGCAGTCTTACCTACGAGCAGTACGTC. Protein sequence: CASSLTYEQYV.

The V call is TRBV29-1, the J call TRBJ2-2; 7 bases agree with TRBD2. The J segment lost 4 bases and the V segment lost 4 bases, leaving 6 bases of the junction unmatched. Germline loops: CDR1 SQVTM, CDR2 ANQGSEA. The CDR3 is 14 amino acids. CDR3 nucleotides: TGCAGCGTTGCGCCTAGCGGAGGCACCGGGGAGCTGTTTTTT. Its translation: CSVAPSGGTGELFF.